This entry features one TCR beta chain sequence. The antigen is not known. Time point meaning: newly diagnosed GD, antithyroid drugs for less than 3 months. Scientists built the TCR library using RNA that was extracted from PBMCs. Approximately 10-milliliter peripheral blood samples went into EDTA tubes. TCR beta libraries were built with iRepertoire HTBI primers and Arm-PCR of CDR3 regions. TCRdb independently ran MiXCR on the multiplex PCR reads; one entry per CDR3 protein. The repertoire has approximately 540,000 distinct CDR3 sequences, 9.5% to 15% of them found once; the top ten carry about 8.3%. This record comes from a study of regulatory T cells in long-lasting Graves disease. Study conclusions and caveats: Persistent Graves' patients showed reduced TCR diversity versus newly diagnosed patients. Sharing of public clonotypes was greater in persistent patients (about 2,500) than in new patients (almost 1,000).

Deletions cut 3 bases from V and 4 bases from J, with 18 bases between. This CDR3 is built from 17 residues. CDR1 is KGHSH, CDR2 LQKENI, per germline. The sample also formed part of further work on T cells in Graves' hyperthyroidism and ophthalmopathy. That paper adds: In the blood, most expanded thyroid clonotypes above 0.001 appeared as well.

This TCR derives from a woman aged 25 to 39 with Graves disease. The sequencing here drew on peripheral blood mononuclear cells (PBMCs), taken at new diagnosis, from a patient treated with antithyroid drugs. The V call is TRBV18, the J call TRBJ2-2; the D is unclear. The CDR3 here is CASSPLAQRVLTGELFF. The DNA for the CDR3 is TGTGCCAGCTCACCGTTAGCACAGCGAGTTCTCACCGGGGAGCTGTTTTTT.